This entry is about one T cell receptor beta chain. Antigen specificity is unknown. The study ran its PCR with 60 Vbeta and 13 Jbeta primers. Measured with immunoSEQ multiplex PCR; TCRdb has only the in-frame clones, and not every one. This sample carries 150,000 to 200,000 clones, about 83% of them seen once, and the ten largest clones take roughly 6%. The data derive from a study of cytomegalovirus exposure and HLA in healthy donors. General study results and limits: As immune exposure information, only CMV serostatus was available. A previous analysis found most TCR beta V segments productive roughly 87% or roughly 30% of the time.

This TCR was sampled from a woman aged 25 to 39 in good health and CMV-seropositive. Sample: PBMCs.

As DNA, the CDR3 is TGTGCCAGCAGTACCTCGGGGGGAAGGGGGGAGCTGTTTTTT. Amino acid sequence: CASSTSGGRGELFF. The V gene is TRBV6-5, the J gene TRBJ2-2, with 7 positions matching TRBD2. The CDR3 totals 14 residues. V was pared by 5 bases and J by 8 bases, with 8 bases of the junction left unmatched. CDR1 MNHEY and CDR2 SVGAGI come from the germline V gene.